Sequencing of this T cell receptor beta chain was carried out in a study of tissue T cells after allogeneic stem cell transplantation. The protocol was immunoSEQ multiplex PCR, while the TCRdb copy is restricted to in-frame clones and leaves out a portion. The sample lists several thousand clones; roughly 44% were seen once. The CDR3 runs 13 residues. Germline CDR1 is SGHND and CDR2 is FRSKSL. V trimming: 5 bases; J trimming: 3 bases; junction bases outside the gene matches: 3. Noted time point: mouse harvest day 7 after allogeneic transplant. The graft held 10^6 splenic CD5+ T cells and 10^7 T-cell-depleted bone marrow cells. The sample holds one count of this clone. Each gene name is a mouse one. The CDR3 end falls 1 residue outside the read, so it is completed with the germline J gene.

This TCR derives from a female BALB/c mouse given C57BL/6 T cells with graft-versus-host disease after an allogeneic hematopoietic cell transplant. The V and J genes are TRBV15 and TRBJ2-7; TRBD2 matches at 8 bases. Material: skin. CDR3 sequence: CASSLGGLYEQYF. The DNA read from the CDR3 is TGTGCCAGCAGTCTGGGGGGCCTCTATGAACAGTAC.